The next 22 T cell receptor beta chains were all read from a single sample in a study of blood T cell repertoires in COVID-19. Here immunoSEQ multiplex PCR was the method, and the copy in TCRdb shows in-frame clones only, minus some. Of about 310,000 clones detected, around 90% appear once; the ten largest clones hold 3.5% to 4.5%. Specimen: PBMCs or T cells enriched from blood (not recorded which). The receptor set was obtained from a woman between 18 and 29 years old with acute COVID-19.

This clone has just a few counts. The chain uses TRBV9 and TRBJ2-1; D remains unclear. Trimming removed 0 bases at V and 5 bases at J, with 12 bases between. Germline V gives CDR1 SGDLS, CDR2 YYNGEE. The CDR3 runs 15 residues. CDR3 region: CASSVGPRTNNEQFF. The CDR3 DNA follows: TGTGCCAGCAGCGTAGGGCCAAGAACGAACAATGAGCAGTTCTTC.

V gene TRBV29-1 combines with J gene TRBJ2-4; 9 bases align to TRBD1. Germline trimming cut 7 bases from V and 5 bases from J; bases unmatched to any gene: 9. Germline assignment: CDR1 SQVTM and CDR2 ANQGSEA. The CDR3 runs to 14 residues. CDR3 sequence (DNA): TGCAGCGCCACGGACAGGGGCCCCGAAAACATTCAGTACTTC. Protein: CSATDRGPENIQYF.

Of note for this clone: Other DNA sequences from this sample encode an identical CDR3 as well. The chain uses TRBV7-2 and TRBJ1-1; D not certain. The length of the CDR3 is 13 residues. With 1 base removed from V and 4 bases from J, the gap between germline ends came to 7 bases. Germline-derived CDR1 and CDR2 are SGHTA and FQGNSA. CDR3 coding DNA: TGTGCCAGCAGCTTAGGGGGAGGCACTGAAGCTTTCTTT. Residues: CASSLGGGTEAFF.

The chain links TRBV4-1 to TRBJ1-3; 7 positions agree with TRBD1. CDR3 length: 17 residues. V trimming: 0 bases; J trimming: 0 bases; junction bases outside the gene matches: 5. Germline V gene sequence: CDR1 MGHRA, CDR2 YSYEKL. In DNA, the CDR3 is TGCGCCAGCAGCCAAGATGGGGACAGTTACTCTGGAAACACCATATATTTT. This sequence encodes CASSQDGDSYSGNTIYF.

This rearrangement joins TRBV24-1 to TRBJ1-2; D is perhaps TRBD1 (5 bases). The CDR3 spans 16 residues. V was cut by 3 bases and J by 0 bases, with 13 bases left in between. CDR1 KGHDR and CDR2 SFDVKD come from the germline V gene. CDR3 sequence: CATSDGAEGSNYGYTF. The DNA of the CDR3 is TGTGCCACCAGTGATGGGGCGGAGGGATCTAACTATGGCTACACCTTC.

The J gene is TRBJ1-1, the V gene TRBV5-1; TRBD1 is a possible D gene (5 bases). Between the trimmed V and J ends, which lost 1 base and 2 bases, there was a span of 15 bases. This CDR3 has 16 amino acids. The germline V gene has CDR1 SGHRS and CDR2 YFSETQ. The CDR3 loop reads CASSLNGGPDNTEAFF. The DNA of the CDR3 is TGCGCCAGCAGCTTGAACGGGGGTCCGGACAACACTGAAGCTTTCTTT. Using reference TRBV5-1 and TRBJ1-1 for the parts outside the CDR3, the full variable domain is KAGVTQTPRYLIKTRGQQVTLSCSPISGHRSVSWYQQTPGQGLQFLFEYFSETQRNKGNFPGRFSGRQFSNSRSEMNVSTLELGDSALYLCASSLNGGPDNTEAFFGQGTRLTVV.

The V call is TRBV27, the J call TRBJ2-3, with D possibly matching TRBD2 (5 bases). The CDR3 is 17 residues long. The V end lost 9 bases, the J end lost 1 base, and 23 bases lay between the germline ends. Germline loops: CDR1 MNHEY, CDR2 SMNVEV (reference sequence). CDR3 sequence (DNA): TGTGCCAGTAGTCCATGGGGTAATAGCGCGCGCACAGATACGCAGTATTTT. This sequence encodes CASSPWGNSARTDTQYF.

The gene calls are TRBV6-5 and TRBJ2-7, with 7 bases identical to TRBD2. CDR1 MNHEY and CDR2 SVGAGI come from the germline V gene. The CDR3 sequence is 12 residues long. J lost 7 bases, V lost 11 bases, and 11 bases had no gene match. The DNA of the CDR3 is TGTGCCTCCGGAAGCGGGACGAGTGAGCAGTACTTC. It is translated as CASGSGTSEQYF.

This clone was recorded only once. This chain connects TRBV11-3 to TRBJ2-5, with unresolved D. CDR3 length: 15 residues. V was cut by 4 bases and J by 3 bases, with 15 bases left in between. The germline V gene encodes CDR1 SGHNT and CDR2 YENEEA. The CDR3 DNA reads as TGTGCCAGCAGCTCGCGACAAGGCACGAAAGAGACCCAGTACTTC. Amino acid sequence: CASSSRQGTKETQYF.

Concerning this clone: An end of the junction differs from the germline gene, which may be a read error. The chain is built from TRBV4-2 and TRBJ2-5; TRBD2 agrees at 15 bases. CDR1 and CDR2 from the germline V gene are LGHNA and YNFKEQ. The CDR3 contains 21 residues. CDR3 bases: TGTACCAGCAGCCAAGAATGGTCAAAGGGACTAGCGGGAGGATGGCAAGAGACCCAGTACTTC. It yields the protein CTSSQEWSKGLAGGWQETQYF.

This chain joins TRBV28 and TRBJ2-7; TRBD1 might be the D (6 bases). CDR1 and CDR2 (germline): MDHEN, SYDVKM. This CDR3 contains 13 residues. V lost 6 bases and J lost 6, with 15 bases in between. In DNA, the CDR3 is TGTGCCAGCAGCCCCCCACAGGGAAGCGAGCAGTACTTC. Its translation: CASSPPQGSEQYF.

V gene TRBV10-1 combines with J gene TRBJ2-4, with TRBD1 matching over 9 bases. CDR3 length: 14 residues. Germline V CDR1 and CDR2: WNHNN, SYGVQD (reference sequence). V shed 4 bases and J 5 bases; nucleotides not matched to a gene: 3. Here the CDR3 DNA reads TGCGCCAGCAGTGGGGGACAGGGAGAAAACATTCAGTACTTC. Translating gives CASSGGQGENIQYF.

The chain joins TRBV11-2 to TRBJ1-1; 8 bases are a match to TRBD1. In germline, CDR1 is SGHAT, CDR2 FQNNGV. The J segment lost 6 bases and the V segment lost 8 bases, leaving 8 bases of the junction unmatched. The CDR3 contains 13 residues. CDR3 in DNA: TGTGCCAGCTCCCGAGACAGGGGCCCTGAAGCTTTCTTT. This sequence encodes CASSRDRGPEAFF.

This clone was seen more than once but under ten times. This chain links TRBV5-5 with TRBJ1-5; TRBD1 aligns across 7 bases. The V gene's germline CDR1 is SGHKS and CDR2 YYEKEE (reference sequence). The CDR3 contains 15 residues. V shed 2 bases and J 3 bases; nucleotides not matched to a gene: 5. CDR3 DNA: TGTGCCAGCAGCTTACAGGGGCCTTCCAATCAGCCCCAGCATTTT. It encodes CASSLQGPSNQPQHF.

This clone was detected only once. The CDR3 bases are TGTGCCAGCAGCCTCACTGGACAGGCCAACACTGAAGCTTTCTTT. Protein sequence: CASSLTGQANTEAFF. The V call is TRBV11-3, the J call TRBJ1-1, with 7 bases that match TRBD1. Germline V gene sequence: CDR1 SGHNT, CDR2 YENEEA. The V and J ends lost 5 bases and 2 bases, in that order; junction bases with no gene match: 8. This CDR3 is built from 15 residues.

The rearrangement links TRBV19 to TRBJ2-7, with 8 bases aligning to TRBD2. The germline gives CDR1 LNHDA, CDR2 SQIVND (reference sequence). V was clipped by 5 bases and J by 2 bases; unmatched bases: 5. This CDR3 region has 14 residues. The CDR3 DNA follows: TGTGCCAGTAGTCTCCCGGGACTAGCCTACGAGCAGTACTTC. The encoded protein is CASSLPGLAYEQYF. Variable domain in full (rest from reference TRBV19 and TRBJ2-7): DGGITQSPKYLFRKEGQNVTLSCEQNLNHDAMYWYRQDPGQGLRLIYYSQIVNDFQKGDIAEGYSVSREKKESFPLTVTSAQKNPTAFYLCASSLPGLAYEQYFGPGTRLTVT.

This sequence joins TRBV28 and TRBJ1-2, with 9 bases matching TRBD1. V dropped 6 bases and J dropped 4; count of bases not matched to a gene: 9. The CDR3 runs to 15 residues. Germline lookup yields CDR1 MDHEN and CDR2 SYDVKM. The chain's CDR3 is CASSYGTGLGYGYTF. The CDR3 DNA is TGTGCCAGCAGCTACGGGACAGGGCTCGGCTATGGCTACACCTTC.

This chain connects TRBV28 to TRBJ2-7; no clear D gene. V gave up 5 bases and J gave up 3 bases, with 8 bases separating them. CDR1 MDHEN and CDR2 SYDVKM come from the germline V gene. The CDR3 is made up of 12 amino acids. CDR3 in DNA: TGTGCCAGCAGTACAACAGACTACGAGCAGTACTTC. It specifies CASSTTDYEQYF.

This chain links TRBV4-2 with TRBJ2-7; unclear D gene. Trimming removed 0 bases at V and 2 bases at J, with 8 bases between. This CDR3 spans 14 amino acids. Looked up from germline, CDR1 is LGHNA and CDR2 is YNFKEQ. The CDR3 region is CASSQEASTYEQYF. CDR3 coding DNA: TGTGCCAGCAGCCAAGAGGCCAGTACCTACGAGCAGTACTTC.

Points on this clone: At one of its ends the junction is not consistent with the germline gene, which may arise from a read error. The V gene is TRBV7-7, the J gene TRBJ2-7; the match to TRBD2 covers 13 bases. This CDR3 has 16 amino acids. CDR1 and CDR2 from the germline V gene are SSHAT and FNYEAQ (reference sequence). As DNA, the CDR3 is TGTGCTAGCAGCCCGGGACTAGCGGGATCTATCTACGAGCAGTACTTC. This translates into CASSPGLAGSIYEQYF.

The chain's CDR3 is CASSIDREYGYTF. The CDR3 nucleotides are TGTGCCAGCAGCATCGACAGGGAATATGGCTACACCTTC. This sequence joins TRBV7-2 and TRBJ1-2; 7 positions agree with TRBD1. CDR3 length: 13 residues. Germline trimming cut 5 bases from V and 5 bases from J; bases unmatched to any gene: 5. Germline V lookup: CDR1 SGHTA, CDR2 FQGNSA. Together with reference TRBV7-2 and TRBJ1-2, the CDR3 gives the full variable domain: GAGVSQSPSNKVTEKGKDVELRCDPISGHTALYWYRQSLGQGLEFLIYFQGNSAPDKSGLPSDRFSAERTGGSVSTLTIQRTQQEDSAVYLCASSIDREYGYTFGSGTRLTVV.

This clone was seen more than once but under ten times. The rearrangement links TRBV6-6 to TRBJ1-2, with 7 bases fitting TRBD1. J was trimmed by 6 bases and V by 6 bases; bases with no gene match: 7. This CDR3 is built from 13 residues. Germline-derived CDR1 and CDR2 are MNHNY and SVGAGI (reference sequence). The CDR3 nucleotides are TGTGCCAGCAGCCAACGGGACAGCCATGGCTACACCTTC. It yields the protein CASSQRDSHGYTF.